A single sample is the source of the 18 T cell receptor beta chains below, sequenced in a study of T cell repertoires in ileal Crohn's disease. Sequencing was performed with immunoSEQ multiplex PCR; in TCRdb, only in-frame clones are kept and a portion is missing. This sample has just under 7,500 clones; around 80% occur once, and the top ten carry 8% to 9.5%. The sample taken for sequencing was ileal tissue. The receptor set was obtained from an adult with Crohn's disease.

This rearrangement joins TRBV27 to TRBJ1-5; D remains ambiguous. Trimming left V 3 bases short and J 9 bases short, with 15 bases between. The CDR3 is made up of 14 amino acids. CDR1 MNHEY and CDR2 SMNVEV come from the germline V gene (reference sequence). CDR3: CASSFTGVGWPQHF. CDR3 nucleotide sequence: TGTGCCAGCAGTTTCACCGGGGTAGGTTGGCCCCAGCATTTT.

This clone was seen a few times. V gene TRBV7-9 combines with J gene TRBJ2-4; D is possibly TRBD2 (5 bases). Germline CDR1 reads SEHNR; CDR2 reads FQNEAQ (reference sequence). The V end lost 1 base, the J end lost 8 bases, and 9 bases lay between the germline ends. This CDR3 spans 13 amino acids. DNA of the CDR3: TGTGCCAGCAGCTTAGGTGAGGGTTACATTCAGTACTTC. Its translation is CASSLGEGYIQYF.

The chain employs TRBV27 and TRBJ1-3; tentatively, D is TRBD1 (5 bases). The CDR3 has 14 amino acids. Germline V gene sequence: CDR1 MNHEY, CDR2 SMNVEV (reference sequence). V was trimmed by 0 bases and J by 2 bases, leaving 5 bases between them. CDR3 DNA: TGTGCCAGCAGTTTATCAGGGGCTGGAAACACCATATATTTT. Residues: CASSLSGAGNTIYF.

A single count supports this clone. The genes are TRBV2 and TRBJ1-6; D remains ambiguous. Per germline, CDR1 SNHLY and CDR2 FYNNEI. The CDR3 has 13 amino acids. V was shortened by 6 bases and J by 13 bases, with 16 bases between the two germline ends. This CDR3 is CASRLLSQIPLHF. The CDR3 DNA follows: TGTGCCAGCAGACTCCTATCCCAAATCCCCCTCCACTTT.

The rearrangement links TRBV5-1 to TRBJ2-2; 8 bases map to TRBD2. Germline V CDR1 and CDR2: SGHRS, YFSETQ. With 8 bases clipped from V and 4 bases from J, the junction kept 7 bases outside the gene matches. The CDR3 contains 14 residues. The CDR3, as DNA: TGCGCCAGTTACAGCGGGAGTGGCACCGGGGAGCTGTTTTTT. It encodes CASYSGSGTGELFF. The full variable domain, completed using reference TRBV5-1 and TRBJ2-2, is KAGVTQTPRYLIKTRGQQVTLSCSPISGHRSVSWYQQTPGQGLQFLFEYFSETQRNKGNFPGRFSGRQFSNSRSEMNVSTLELGDSALYLCASYSGSGTGELFFGEGSRLTVL.

The J gene is TRBJ2-3, the V gene TRBV6-6; possibly TRBD2 for D (5 bases). The germline V gene has CDR1 MNHNY and CDR2 SVGAGI (reference sequence). Trimming cost V 5 bases and J 0 bases, with 9 bases left between them. The CDR3 totals 14 residues. The CDR3 region is CASSLRVSTDTQYF. The CDR3 nucleotides read TGTGCCAGCAGTCTGCGGGTTAGCACAGATACGCAGTATTTT.

This sequence joins TRBV5-4 and TRBJ2-3, with 12 bases that match TRBD2. CDR1 SGHNT and CDR2 YYREEE come from the germline V gene (reference sequence). V shed 3 bases, J shed 2 bases, and the junction held 4 bases outside the gene matches. The CDR3 contains 16 residues. The CDR3 reads CASSYRTSGTTDTQYF. CDR3 coding DNA: TGTGCCAGCAGCTACCGGACTAGCGGGACCACAGATACGCAGTATTTT.

This clone was seen a handful of times. This chain connects TRBV5-8 to TRBJ1-2; D is perhaps TRBD1 (6 bases). Trimming removed 4 bases from V and 5 bases from J, with 12 bases in between. The CDR3 length is 13 residues. Per germline, CDR1 SGHTS and CDR2 YDEGEE. CDR3 coding DNA: TGTGCCAGCAGCCAAATGGACAGTTATGGCTACACCTTC. It translates to CASSQMDSYGYTF.

In its sample, this clone was seen once. The rearrangement joins TRBV19 to TRBJ2-4, with TRBD2 matching 10 bases. The CDR3 runs 17 residues. Germline CDR1 LNHDA, CDR2 SQIVND (reference sequence). V shed 4 bases and J 6 bases; nucleotides not matched to a gene: 12. As DNA, the CDR3 is TGTGCCAGTAGTAAAATTTCTAGCGGGAGACCCGCAAACATTCAGTACTTC. This sequence encodes CASSKISSGRPANIQYF.

The genes are TRBV5-4 and TRBJ1-2, with 8 bases lining up with TRBD1. Germline values: CDR1 SGHNT, CDR2 YYREEE (reference sequence). The CDR3 extends over 15 amino acids. J gave up 8 bases and V 0 bases, and 9 bases lay outside the gene matches. This CDR3 reads CASSLVGQGAEGYTF. In DNA, the CDR3 is TGTGCCAGCAGCTTGGTAGGCCAGGGGGCGGAAGGCTACACCTTC.

This chain joins TRBV27 and TRBJ2-3; D gene unclear. CDR1 is MNHEY, CDR2 SMNVEV, per germline (reference sequence). This CDR3 is built from 15 residues. Trimming removed 10 bases at V and 0 bases at J, with 17 bases between. Written as DNA, the CDR3 is TGTGCCACCCGAATTAAGCCCACTAGCACAGATACGCAGTATTTT. Its translation is CATRIKPTSTDTQYF.

CDR3 amino acids: CASSSQGGSTDTQYF. CDR3 coding DNA: TGTGCCAGCAGCTCACAGGGGGGTAGCACAGATACGCAGTATTTT. The chain uses TRBV7-3 and TRBJ2-3; 8 bases agree with TRBD1. Germline V gene data show CDR1 as SGHTA and CDR2 as FQGTGA. The J segment lost 0 bases and the V segment lost 4 bases, leaving 3 bases of the junction unmatched. The CDR3 sequence is 15 residues long. The full variable domain, with the rest looked up from reference TRBV7-3 and TRBJ2-3, is GAGVSQTPSNKVTEKGKYVELRCDPISGHTALYWYRQSLGQGPEFLIYFQGTGAADDSGLPNDRFFAVRPEGSVSTLKIQRTERGDSAVYLCASSSQGGSTDTQYFGPGTRLTVL.

The rearrangement joins TRBV4-2 to TRBJ2-7, with a tentative D call TRBD1 (5 bases). Per germline, CDR1 LGHNA and CDR2 YNFKEQ. V was pared by 0 bases and J by 3 bases, with 15 bases between. The CDR3 extends over 16 amino acids. CDR3 DNA: TGTGCCAGCAGCCAAGACTCAGGGTCTGGGATCTACGAGCAGTACTTC. Translating it yields CASSQDSGSGIYEQYF.

In this sample, this clone turned up a few times. The rearrangement uses TRBV5-1 and TRBJ2-7; TRBD1 matches at 7 bases. This CDR3 region has 15 residues. Trimming took 3 bases from V and 4 from J; bases not matched to a gene: 10. Germline V gene data show CDR1 as SGHRS and CDR2 as YFSETQ. This chain's CDR3 is CASSSDRDGGYEQYF. CDR3 nucleotide sequence: TGCGCCAGCAGCTCTGACAGGGACGGCGGTTACGAGCAGTACTTC.

The V call is TRBV5-1, the J call TRBJ1-1; TRBD1 agrees at 10 bases. The CDR3 has 14 amino acids. The ends lost 3 bases at V and 7 bases at J; junction bases unmatched: 6. CDR1 is SGHRS and CDR2 is YFSETQ in the germline V gene. This CDR3 is CASSSGQGVGEAFF. As DNA, the CDR3 is TGCGCCAGCAGCTCCGGACAGGGGGTAGGTGAAGCTTTCTTT.

In its sample, this clone was seen a few times. The chain is built from TRBV5-4 and TRBJ2-3, with 8 bases fitting TRBD2. This CDR3 comprises 14 residues. Germline V CDR1 and CDR2: SGHNT, YYREEE (reference sequence). The V segment lost 5 bases and the J segment 7 bases; nucleotides outside the gene matches: 9. CDR3 nucleotides: TGTGCCAGCAGTTCCGGGACTAGGGCAAATACGCAGTATTTT. Its translation: CASSSGTRANTQYF.

CDR3 nucleotide sequence: TGTGCCTGGGGAACTCAGGCTAAGCAGTTCTTC. As protein: CAWGTQAKQFF. V and J are TRBV30 and TRBJ2-1; D is undetermined. This CDR3 contains 11 residues. V lost 5 bases and J lost 11, with 13 bases in between. Germline-derived CDR1 and CDR2 are GTSNPN and SVGIG (reference sequence). Filled out from reference TRBV30 and TRBJ2-1, the complete variable domain reads SQTIHQWPATLVQPVGSPLSLECTVEGTSNPNLYWYRQAAGRGLQLLFYSVGIGQISSEVPQNLSASRPQDRQFILSSKKLLLSDSGFYLCAWGTQAKQFFGPGTRLTVL.

This sequence joins TRBV5-4 and TRBJ2-1, with 7 bases matching TRBD2. The CDR3 runs to 13 residues. V was pared by 0 bases and J by 11 bases, with 5 bases of the junction left unmatched. CDR1 SGHNT and CDR2 YYREEE come from the germline V gene (reference sequence). CDR3 sequence: CASSLAGGRKQFF. The CDR3 nucleotides are TGTGCCAGCAGCTTGGCTGGCGGGAGAAAGCAGTTCTTC.